A selection of T cell receptor beta chains follows, all from one sample in a study of CD8 T cells in ankylosing spondylitis. Using its own MiXCR run on the 5' RACE reads, TCRdb lists one record per CDR3 protein. The sample contains under 150,000 distinct CDR3 sequences, 9.3% of which appear only once. What was sequenced was blood, either unsorted or a sorted T cell fraction (not recorded which). Every receptor here comes from a male donor with ankylosing spondylitis or in good health (not recorded which). Both conserved end residues are trimmed from each CDR3.

J gene	V gene	CDR3 protein
TRBJ2-7	TRBV28	ASNLGVGGIYEQY
TRBJ2-3	TRBV7-2	ASSWTSGGTDTQY
TRBJ2-6	TRBV30	AWSPGTHGTPGANVLT
TRBJ2-3	TRBV5-1	ASSSTSGRLDTQY
TRBJ2-1	TRBV27	ASSRTPQAPNNEQF
TRBJ1-3	TRBV3-1	ASNYRGQGNTIY
TRBJ2-5	TRBV29-1	SVETRGKETQY
TRBJ2-1	TRBV5-1	ASRRYPATSYNEQF
TRBJ2-7	TRBV12-3/TRBV12-4	ASSLGTAYYEQY
TRBJ2-2	TRBV12-3/TRBV12-4	ASIGGRRSGELF
TRBJ2-1	TRBV5-1	ASSPGLAGNEQF
TRBJ1-1	TRBV6-1	ASSRGGLMNTEAF
TRBJ2-1	TRBV12-3/TRBV12-4	ASSPTAVVGNEQF
TRBJ2-7	TRBV12-3/TRBV12-4	ASSLFSPGDEQY
TRBJ2-5	TRBV9	ASTDRDGTQY
TRBJ2-1	TRBV27	ASSQALGAFEQF
TRBJ2-2	TRBV20-1	SARNPDNTAWDAGELF
TRBJ2-1	TRBV29-1	SVIAGGPYNEQF
TRBJ1-2	TRBV12-3/TRBV12-4	ASSLRPNYGYT
TRBJ2-5	TRBV20-1	SATGTGSGWAQY
TRBJ2-1	TRBV4-3	ASSQGVGPYNEQF
TRBJ2-1	TRBV5-1	ASTLARTRTNEQF
TRBJ1-2	TRBV28	ASRNDSYGYT
TRBJ2-6	TRBV27	ASTARAGLGTAGANGLT
TRBJ2-5	TRBV5-1	ASSPGVGRETQY
TRBJ2-2	TRBV5-1	ASSLAGNTGELF
TRBJ1-5	TRBV20-1	SARDGPGRNQPQH
TRBJ2-3	TRBV27	ASRNLRVADTQY
TRBJ2-1	TRBV20-1	SAQPPRTQSYNEQF
TRBJ2-7	TRBV29-1	SVYAGGSDYEQY
TRBJ1-6	TRBV7-2	ASSFVNSPLH
TRBJ1-5	TRBV7-2	ASSLGSNKPQH
TRBJ2-7	TRBV7-2	ASSLLTSGAYYEQY
TRBJ2-1	TRBV20-1	SARDAAKTYNEQF
TRBJ2-1	TRBV3-1	ASSQRAGSSYNEQF
TRBJ2-7	TRBV11-2	ASSPLELVQSYEQY
TRBJ2-2	TRBV4-1	ASSQVAGEAGELF
TRBJ2-3	TRBV20-1	SAREISTDTQY
TRBJ1-2	TRBV4-3	ASSQDTWRYGYT
TRBJ1-5	TRBV20-1	SARGGAASNQPQH
TRBJ2-7	TRBV7-2	ASSISGTAKWDEQY
TRBJ2-2	TRBV12-3/TRBV12-4	ASSPEARTGELF
TRBJ2-7	TRBV20-1	SARRTSGPRSYEQY
TRBJ1-1	TRBV30	AWSVPRGNTEAF
TRBJ2-1	TRBV5-8	ASSLAALREQF
TRBJ2-2	TRBV20-1	SAPERNTGELF
TRBJ2-5	TRBV2	ASSDSARVYQETQY
TRBJ2-7	TRBV12-3/TRBV12-4	ASSYDSYEQY
TRBJ1-1	TRBV12-3/TRBV12-4	ASAPGEHTEAF
TRBJ2-2	TRBV20-1	SARQGLNTGELF
TRBJ2-3	TRBV7-8	ASSTGRASTDTQY
TRBJ2-7	TRBV6-2/TRBV6-3	ASSRRDYEQY
TRBJ2-3	TRBV20-1	SASGTLSFPDTQY
TRBJ2-7	TRBV20-1	SARDVTGSQY
TRBJ2-7	TRBV15	ATSGFRKGFSYEQY